Each of the 29 T cell receptor beta chains below was sequenced from the same sample in a study of blood T cell repertoires in COVID-19. Here immunoSEQ multiplex PCR was the method, and the copy in TCRdb shows in-frame clones only, minus some. The repertoire holds roughly 25,000 clones, around 86% seen once, with about 6% in the top ten. The material sequenced was peripheral blood. The receptors were sampled from a man between 65 and 85 years old with acute or convalescent COVID-19.

V gene TRBV5-4 combines with J gene TRBJ2-7; D gene unclear. V shed 1 base and J shed 0 bases, with 11 bases lying between them. Germline V gene sequence: CDR1 SGHNT, CDR2 YYREEE (reference sequence). This CDR3 has 15 amino acids. The DNA for the CDR3 is TGTGCCAGCAGCTTGAACGGAGTCCTCTCCTACGAGCAGTACTTC. Its protein product is CASSLNGVLSYEQYF.

The chain joins TRBV6-5 to TRBJ1-1, with 9 bases aligning to TRBD1. This CDR3 is built from 14 residues. The trim removed 2 bases at V and 7 bases at J, leaving 5 bases unmatched. Germline values: CDR1 MNHEY, CDR2 SVGAGI. The CDR3 coding sequence is TGTGCCAGCAGTTACCGACAGGGGGAGAGTGAAGCTTTCTTT. The encoded protein is CASSYRQGESEAFF.

V usage is TRBV9 and J usage is TRBJ1-2; 7 bases map to TRBD1. Losses at the gene ends were 3 bases for V and 4 bases for J; bases not matched to a gene: 6. Germline CDR1 and CDR2: SGDLS and YYNGEE. CDR3 length: 14 amino acids. Here the CDR3 reads CASSAPGQLYGYTF. DNA of the CDR3: TGTGCCAGCAGCGCCCCGGGACAGCTCTATGGCTACACCTTC.

The chain uses TRBV7-8 and TRBJ1-5; D possibly corresponds to TRBD1 (5 bases). Germline CDR1 is SGHVS and CDR2 is FQNEAQ. The CDR3 length is 16 residues. V was pared by 1 base and J by 0 bases, with 10 bases between. CDR3: CASSLEGAFSNQPQHF. CDR3 DNA: TGTGCCAGCAGCTTAGAAGGGGCCTTTAGCAATCAGCCCCAGCATTTT.

This chain links TRBV5-4 with TRBJ1-1, with 8 bases that match TRBD1. The CDR3 length is 15 residues. Germline V lookup: CDR1 SGHNT, CDR2 YYREEE (reference sequence). The ends lost 3 bases at V and 4 bases at J; junction bases unmatched: 8. For the CDR3, the DNA is TGTGCCAGCAGCTCGCGGACAGGGACTGCCACTGAAGCTTTCTTT. This translates into CASSSRTGTATEAFF.

The chain carries TRBV4-2 and TRBJ2-7; 7 positions agree with TRBD1. V lost 4 bases, J lost 2 bases, and 5 bases stayed unmatched. Germline CDR1 is LGHNA and CDR2 is YNFKEQ. The CDR3 loop spans 14 amino acids. CDR3 loop: CASSPGGDTYEQYF. In nucleotides, the CDR3 is TGTGCCAGCAGCCCAGGGGGTGATACCTACGAGCAGTACTTC.

V gene TRBV27 combines with J gene TRBJ1-2, with D possibly TRBD1 on 6 matching bases. This CDR3 region has 13 residues. Germline V lookup: CDR1 MNHEY, CDR2 SMNVEV (reference sequence). V lost 5 bases and J 1 base, leaving 8 bases between the germline ends. As DNA, the CDR3 is TGTGCCAGCAGTCTCAGGGGTAACTATGGCTACACCTTC. Translated, it gives CASSLRGNYGYTF.

This clone has a handful of counts. V usage is TRBV15 and J usage is TRBJ2-7, with D perhaps matching TRBD2 (5 bases). CDR3 length: 12 amino acids. V lost 3 bases and J lost 3, with 6 bases in between. The germline V gene has CDR1 LNHNV and CDR2 YYDKDF (reference sequence). The CDR3 bases are TGTGCCACCAGCAGGGACTTCTACGAGCAGTACTTC. Translated: CATSRDFYEQYF.

This clone has only one observation. The V and J genes are TRBV6-1 and TRBJ1-4; possible D gene TRBD1, 5 bases. Germline CDR1 MNHNS, CDR2 SASEGT. With 5 bases removed from V and 7 bases from J, the gap between germline ends came to 8 bases. The length of the CDR3 is 12 residues. The CDR3 here is CASSLTGEKLFF. In DNA, the CDR3 is TGTGCCAGCAGTTTAACAGGTGAAAAACTGTTTTTT.

The chain links TRBV11-1 to TRBJ1-4, with 7 bases aligning to TRBD1. Germline lookup yields CDR1 SGHAT and CDR2 FQDESV (reference sequence). V trimming: 4 bases; J trimming: 5 bases; junction bases outside the gene matches: 7. The CDR3 is 15 residues long. The CDR3 bases are TGTGCCAGCAGCTCCACACAGGGGACAAATGAAAAACTGTTTTTT. It encodes CASSSTQGTNEKLFF.

This clone was detected once. The chain joins TRBV2 to TRBJ2-1; TRBD1 might be the D (5 bases). From germline, CDR1 is SNHLY and CDR2 FYNNEI. V lost 3 bases to trimming and J lost 6 bases, with 12 bases between them. This CDR3 region has 14 residues. As DNA, the CDR3 is TGTGCCAGCAGTGACAGGGTACCCGCCAATGAGCAGTTCTTC. The encoded protein is CASSDRVPANEQFF.

The chain recombines TRBV7-2 with TRBJ1-1, with 8 bases that match TRBD1. The CDR3 is 14 amino acids. Germline assignment: CDR1 SGHTA and CDR2 FQGNSA. Losses at the gene ends were 3 bases for V and 6 bases for J; bases not matched to a gene: 6. CDR3 region: CASSLWQGAAEAFF. The CDR3 DNA sequence: TGTGCCAGCAGCTTGTGGCAGGGGGCGGCTGAAGCTTTCTTT.

The chain combines TRBV12-5 with TRBJ2-5; D call uncertain. V lost 6 bases to trimming and J lost 5 bases, with 13 bases between them. Germline lookup yields CDR1 LGHNT and CDR2 FRNRAP. The CDR3 runs 13 residues. In nucleotides, the CDR3 is TGTGCTAGTGGCTATTCGGAGACGGAGACCCAGTACTTC. This encodes CASGYSETETQYF.

V usage is TRBV27 and J usage is TRBJ1-2; TRBD1 matches 9 bases. This CDR3 region has 15 residues. J gave up 0 bases and V 4 bases, and 3 bases lay outside the gene matches. Germline CDR1 reads MNHEY; CDR2 reads SMNVEV (reference sequence). The CDR3 DNA reads as TGTGCCAGCAGTTCTAGACAGGGGGCTAACTATGGCTACACCTTC. It yields the protein CASSSRQGANYGYTF.

This clone was found once. The chain joins TRBV19 to TRBJ1-5; D perhaps matches TRBD1 (6 bases). Germline V gene lookup returns CDR1 LNHDA and CDR2 SQIVND (reference sequence). Trimming cost V 3 bases and J 2 bases, with 14 bases left between them. This CDR3 comprises 16 residues. For the CDR3, the DNA is TGTGCCAGTAGTATTATGGTGGGGGCTCGCAATCAGCCCCAGCATTTT. This gives the protein CASSIMVGARNQPQHF.

This clone was seen more than once but under ten times. The genes are TRBV27 and TRBJ2-7; TRBD2 might be the D (5 bases). Trimming took 2 bases from V and 5 from J, leaving 16 bases between them. CDR3 length equals 15 residues. Per the germline V gene, CDR1 is MNHEY and CDR2 is SMNVEV (reference sequence). The CDR3, as DNA: TGTGCCAGCAGTTTAGCAGGAGGCCTATACCACGAGCAGTACTTC. Translating gives CASSLAGGLYHEQYF.

The rearrangement uses TRBV4-1 and TRBJ2-5; a weak D match, TRBD1 (5 bases). Germline-derived CDR1 and CDR2 are MGHRA and YSYEKL. Between the trimmed V and J ends, which lost 2 bases and 5 bases, there was a span of 12 bases. The CDR3 is 14 amino acids. The DNA for the CDR3 is TGCGCCAGCAGCCAACCTGACAGCCAGGAGACCCAGTACTTC. Protein product: CASSQPDSQETQYF.

The genes are TRBV19 and TRBJ2-3; no reliable D call. V dropped 2 bases and J dropped 4 bases, with 7 bases sitting between them. Germline CDR1 LNHDA, CDR2 SQIVND (reference sequence). This CDR3 contains 13 residues. CDR3 in DNA: TGTGCCAGTAGTATAAAGAAGCCAGATACGCAGTATTTT. It specifies CASSIKKPDTQYF.

This clone has only one observation. CDR3 DNA: TGTGCCAGCAGCTCTCGACTAGCGGGGATGTACAATGAGCAGTTCTTC. Amino acids: CASSSRLAGMYNEQFF. The rearrangement links TRBV9 to TRBJ2-1; 11 positions agree with TRBD2. Germline trimming cut 4 bases from V and 4 bases from J; bases unmatched to any gene: 7. Germline V gene sequence: CDR1 SGDLS, CDR2 YYNGEE. The length of the CDR3 is 16 residues. Using reference TRBV9 and TRBJ2-1 for the parts outside the CDR3, the full variable domain is DSGVTQTPKHLITATGQRVTLRCSPRSGDLSVYWYQQSLDQGLQFLIQYYNGEERAKGNILERFSAQQFPDLHSELNLSSLELGDSALYFCASSSRLAGMYNEQFFGPGTRLTVL.

This chain connects TRBV18 to TRBJ1-6; perhaps TRBD1 as D (5 bases). Trimming took off 2 bases at V and 8 bases at J, with 10 bases between the two ends. Germline V gene data show CDR1 as KGHSH and CDR2 as LQKENI. This CDR3 contains 14 residues. The CDR3 DNA reads as TGTGCCAGCTCACCAACCGGCAGGGATTCACCCCTCCACTTT. Its protein product is CASSPTGRDSPLHF.

A few counts support this clone. The chain combines TRBV7-9 with TRBJ2-7; TRBD2 agrees at 8 bases. The CDR3 consists of 13 residues. Trimming removed 4 bases from V and 3 bases from J; junction bases left unmatched: 2. Germline values: CDR1 SEHNR, CDR2 FQNEAQ (reference sequence). CDR3 region: CASSSGLVYEQYF. The CDR3 DNA reads as TGTGCCAGCAGCTCGGGACTAGTCTACGAGCAGTACTTC.

The rearrangement uses TRBV9 and TRBJ1-3, with a weak D call TRBD1 (6 bases). Germline loops: CDR1 SGDLS, CDR2 YYNGEE. The CDR3 is 15 amino acids. V was pared by 3 bases and J by 2 bases, with 12 bases between. The CDR3 reads CASSASTGTGNTIYF. CDR3 in DNA: TGTGCCAGCAGCGCCTCCACAGGGACTGGAAACACCATATATTTT.

V and J are TRBV19 and TRBJ2-3; 8 bases match TRBD2. This CDR3 is built from 19 residues. Germline V CDR1 and CDR2: LNHDA, SQIVND (reference sequence). The junction had 20 bases not matched to a gene; V was cut back by 7 bases and J by 2 bases. CDR3 DNA sequence: TGTGCCAGTACCCCTAGATTTTTCGGGGGGGGCAGCCTCACAGATACGCAGTATTTT. Translating gives CASTPRFFGGGSLTDTQYF. The variable domain in full, with the rest retrieved from reference TRBV19 and TRBJ2-3, is DGGITQSPKYLFRKEGQNVTLSCEQNLNHDAMYWYRQDPGQGLRLIYYSQIVNDFQKGDIAEGYSVSREKKESFPLTVTSAQKNPTAFYLCASTPRFFGGGSLTDTQYFGPGTRLTVL.

The sample holds a few counts of this clone. The CDR3 spells CASSLAQGTEAFF. CDR3 nucleotide sequence: TGTGCCAGCAGCTTAGCCCAGGGCACTGAAGCTTTCTTT. This chain joins TRBV7-2 and TRBJ1-1, with D possibly matching TRBD1 (5 bases). The CDR3 has 13 amino acids. Per the germline V gene, CDR1 is SGHTA and CDR2 is FQGNSA. V lost 0 bases and J lost 4, with 6 bases in between. Full variable domain (outside the CDR3, taken from reference TRBV7-2 and TRBJ1-1): GAGVSQSPSNKVTEKGKDVELRCDPISGHTALYWYRQSLGQGLEFLIYFQGNSAPDKSGLPSDRFSAERTGGSVSTLTIQRTQQEDSAVYLCASSLAQGTEAFFGQGTRLTVV.

The chain has TRBV10-3 and TRBJ2-2; 7 nucleotides agree with TRBD1. The V gene end was trimmed by 11 bases and the J gene end by 6 bases; junction bases not matched to a gene: 15. Germline CDR1 and CDR2: ENHRY and SYGVKD. The CDR3 is 15 amino acids. CDR3 residues: CAAGGVQGVAGELFF. CDR3 bases: TGTGCCGCTGGAGGCGTTCAGGGGGTGGCCGGGGAGCTGTTTTTT.

This sequence joins TRBV15 and TRBJ1-1, with D possibly matching TRBD1 (5 bases). V shed 5 bases and J shed 6 bases, with 16 bases lying between them. Germline CDR1 LNHNV, CDR2 YYDKDF (reference sequence). The CDR3 is 14 amino acids. Here the CDR3 reads CATSSQGHSSEAFF. The CDR3 coding sequence is TGTGCCACCAGCTCTCAGGGCCATTCTTCTGAAGCTTTCTTT.

The chain employs TRBV18 and TRBJ2-5; D is possibly TRBD1 (5 bases). Trimming took off 1 base at V and 5 bases at J, with 8 bases between the two ends. The CDR3 extends over 13 amino acids. CDR1 and CDR2 (germline): KGHSH, LQKENI. The CDR3: CASSPRQGETQYF. Here the CDR3 DNA reads TGTGCCAGCTCACCACGGCAGGGTGAGACCCAGTACTTC.

This clone has a handful of counts. The V and J genes are TRBV6-5 and TRBJ1-5; D is unresolved. Per germline, CDR1 MNHEY and CDR2 SVGAGI. This CDR3 comprises 15 residues. Trimming cost V 0 bases and J 7 bases, with 13 bases left between them. CDR3 sequence: CASSYSIRVYQPQHF. In nucleotides, the CDR3 is TGTGCCAGCAGTTACTCCATTAGAGTCTACCAGCCCCAGCATTTT.

The rearrangement links TRBV10-1 to TRBJ2-7; a weak D match, TRBD2 (7 bases). The germline gives CDR1 WNHNN, CDR2 SYGVQD (reference sequence). The germline V and J ends were trimmed by 3 bases and 6 bases, with 18 bases remaining between them. The CDR3 runs to 15 residues. The CDR3, as DNA: TGCGCCAGCAGTGAAGGGAGGGCAGGGGAGGTCGAGCAGTACTTC. It yields the protein CASSEGRAGEVEQYF.